These T cell receptor beta chains were read from a single sample in a study of blood T cell repertoires in COVID-19. Some clones are missing from TCRdb's copy, which holds only in-frame ones; the method was immunoSEQ multiplex PCR. This sample carries roughly 410,000 clones, about 87% of them seen once, and the ten largest clones take about 2.3%. Input material: peripheral blood. The receptors shown here come from a woman aged 55 to 70 with COVID-19, enrolled during active disease. Both conserved end residues are trimmed from each CDR3. The order of the fields is V gene, D gene, J gene, CDR3 protein. D genes are given only for firm matches.

TRBV7-2	TRBD2	TRBJ2-3	ASSLGAGYTDTQY
TRBV6-5	NA	TRBJ1-5	ASSSDSFNQPQH
TRBV5-1	TRBD1	TRBJ2-2	ASSLVVTGASTGELF
TRBV9	NA	TRBJ2-7	ASSVDYLSRRQHSYEQY
TRBV6-5	NA	TRBJ2-3	ASQDPTDTQY
TRBV7-7	NA	TRBJ2-5	ASSLSGRGQETQY
TRBV2	NA	TRBJ1-5	ASSGGGGGQPQH
TRBV7-2	NA	TRBJ1-1	ASSRQENTEAF
TRBV3-1/TRBV3-2	TRBD2	TRBJ2-3	ASSHWASGGKDTQY
TRBV12-5	NA	TRBJ1-1	ASGLVGGGGSPEAF
TRBV12-3/TRBV12-4	NA	TRBJ1-1	ASNRQNTEAF
TRBV7-9	NA	TRBJ2-5	ASSLGGGGSQETQY
TRBV27	NA	TRBJ1-6	ASSVQGINSPLH
TRBV12-3/TRBV12-4	NA	TRBJ2-3	ASSQEVGTQY
TRBV2	NA	TRBJ1-1	ASTLGGMEGNTEAF
TRBV5-8	NA	TRBJ1-2	ASSFIRGAGYT
TRBV29-1	NA	TRBJ2-5	SVRRQPQETQY
TRBV12-3/TRBV12-4	NA	TRBJ1-6	ASSLALRGSLH
TRBV7-6	TRBD1	TRBJ1-2	ASSLADRGVRGYT
TRBV19	TRBD1	TRBJ2-7	ASSTGTGEKGQY
TRBV3-1/TRBV3-2	NA	TRBJ1-4	ASSQSYRENEKLF
TRBV6-1	TRBD1	TRBJ2-1	ASSKAGTGEF
TRBV9	TRBD2	TRBJ2-1	ASSVVLAGAYNEQF
TRBV15	NA	TRBJ1-5	ATSRDLDQPQH
TRBV3-1/TRBV3-2	TRBD1	TRBJ2-1	ASSRRDRGSRDEQF
TRBV3-1/TRBV3-2	TRBD2	TRBJ2-7	ASSQTGTSGLEQY
TRBV5-1	TRBD1	TRBJ2-6	ASSPGQGVYSGANVLT
TRBV6-5	TRBD1	TRBJ1-2	ASSLTGVYGYT
TRBV5-1	TRBD1	TRBJ1-2	ASSFQGAGYGYT
TRBV14	TRBD1	TRBJ2-7	ASSHMGQPPREQY
TRBV24-1	NA	TRBJ2-5	ATSVGQETQY
TRBV28	NA	TRBJ2-7	ASSLTGSSYEQY
TRBV5-1	TRBD1	TRBJ1-1	ASRKGQEGTEAF
TRBV4-1	NA	TRBJ1-2	ASSQDAGFPPYGYT
TRBV3-1/TRBV3-2	TRBD2	TRBJ2-3	ASSQVGLAGGRSDTQY
TRBV5-5	NA	TRBJ1-5	ASSLVQGMDQPQH
TRBV12-3/TRBV12-4	NA	TRBJ2-2	ASSTGITGELF
TRBV6-2/TRBV6-3	NA	TRBJ1-1	ASSYYFFQGTPNTEAF
TRBV7-8	TRBD1	TRBJ2-7	ASSSRTGSYEQY
TRBV4-1	TRBD2	TRBJ2-2	ASSQEGGGGGELF
TRBV5-1	TRBD2	TRBJ2-7	ASSFGGSDYEQY
TRBV5-1	TRBD2	TRBJ2-7	ASSFSGGGAYEQY
TRBV7-2	TRBD1	TRBJ2-7	ASSSTGVYEQY
TRBV11-2	NA	TRBJ2-1	ASSRGTSTNEQF
TRBV2	NA	TRBJ1-6	ASSVREDSPLH
TRBV5-1	NA	TRBJ1-2	ASSLRSREGYGYT
TRBV5-1	TRBD1	TRBJ1-1	ASSFAGTVNTEAF
TRBV6-6	TRBD2	TRBJ2-5	ASSHPTTSGEKTQY
TRBV28	NA	TRBJ2-1	ASSLTTVNEQF
TRBV18	TRBD1	TRBJ1-6	ASSDRGRSPLH
TRBV9	TRBD1	TRBJ2-5	ASSEGTGVTQETQY
TRBV18	NA	TRBJ1-1	ASSLTVMNTEAF
TRBV2	TRBD2	TRBJ2-5	ASSLTSGGQETQY